The entry below gives a single TCR beta chain sequence along with its context. This sample stems from a study of blood T cell repertoires in COVID-19. Profiled with immunoSEQ multiplex PCR; TCRdb holds only in-frame clones, not every one. Of approximately 260,000 clones listed, about 88% are singletons. CDR3 length equals 15 residues. Per germline, CDR1 MNHEY and CDR2 SVGAGI. The V gene lost 8 bases and the J gene lost 2 bases, with 16 bases spanning the gap. V is TRBV6-5 and J is TRBJ1-3; D possibly corresponds to TRBD1 (5 bases). This sequence originates from a woman aged 45-60 years who had been exposed to COVID-19. Sequences were obtained from PBMCs or T cells enriched from blood (not recorded which). The CDR3 is CASALPGGPGNTIYF. Written as DNA, the CDR3 is TGTGCCAGCGCCCTTCCGGGGGGTCCTGGAAACACCATATATTTT.